This is a list of T cell receptor beta chains from one sample in a study of control samples from healthy donors and cancer patients. Some clones are missing from TCRdb's copy, which holds only in-frame ones; the method was immunoSEQ multiplex PCR. The data show about 150,000 clones, with approximately 93% seen just once and approximately 2.5% held by the top ten. Material: blood. The source is a man in his forties or fifties in good health. Each CDR3 is given with its conserved first and last residue. D genes are given only for firm matches. Not every row has a clone size; where given, it reads once, few, many or a size class.

clone_size | cdr3_length | j_call | v_call | d_call | cdr3_aa | cdr3_nt
. | 13 | TRBJ1-2 | TRBV24-1 | . | CATSRGTNYGYTF | TGTGCCACCAGTAGAGGGACCAACTATGGCTACACCTTC
. | 14 | TRBJ1-2 | TRBV25-1 | . | CASSESLLSYGYTF | TGTGCCAGCAGTGAATCCCTACTCAGCTATGGCTACACCTTC
. | 12 | TRBJ2-2 | TRBV7-9 | . | CASSFSAGELFF | TGTGCCAGCAGCTTTAGCGCCGGGGAGCTGTTTTTT
. | 15 | TRBJ1-2 | TRBV7-9 | . | CASSLALRNNYGYTF | TGTGCCAGCAGCTTAGCTCTGCGGAATAACTATGGCTACACCTTC
. | 14 | TRBJ1-3 | TRBV5-1 | . | CASSWGGSGNTIYF | TGCGCCAGCAGCTGGGGGGGATCTGGAAACACCATATATTTT
. | 16 | TRBJ2-7 | TRBV4-1 | TRBD2 | CASSQVRGLAFYEQYF | TGCGCCAGCAGCCAAGTCAGGGGACTAGCATTCTACGAGCAGTACTTC
. | 16 | TRBJ2-7 | TRBV5-1 | TRBD2 | CASSLGLSGRDYEQYF | TGCGCCAGCAGCTTGGGTCTTAGCGGGAGAGACTACGAGCAGTACTTC
. | 18 | TRBJ1-1 | TRBV28 | . | CASSLWGLRAAVDTEAFF | TGTGCCAGCAGTTTATGGGGGTTAAGGGCAGCTGTTGACACTGAAGCTTTCTTT
once | 14 | TRBJ1-5 | TRBV28 | TRBD1 | CASSFGTGGQPQHF | TGTGCCAGCAGTTTTGGGACAGGGGGGCAGCCCCAGCATTTT
. | 13 | TRBJ2-7 | TRBV19 | . | CASSRAGYYEQYF | TGTGCCAGTAGTCGGGCAGGATACTACGAGCAGTACTTC
. | 13 | TRBJ2-1 | TRBV3-1/TRBV3-2 | TRBD2 | CASRPSGSLEQFF | TGTGCCAGCAGACCTAGCGGGAGTCTTGAGCAGTTCTTC
. | 15 | TRBJ2-2 | TRBV3-1/TRBV3-2 | . | CASTASARSGGELFF | TGTGCCAGCACCGCCTCGGCCAGGTCAGGCGGGGAGCTGTTTTTT
. | 17 | TRBJ1-1 | TRBV19 | . | CASSIGLLRVLNTEAFF | TGTGCCAGTAGTATAGGGCTTCTCAGGGTGCTGAACACTGAAGCTTTCTTT
once | 13 | TRBJ1-2 | TRBV19 | TRBD1 | CASTGQGRWGYTF | TGTGCCAGTACGGGACAGGGCCGGTGGGGCTACACCTTC
. | 11 | TRBJ1-4 | TRBV10-2 | . | CASSEVGKLFF | TGCGCCAGCAGTGAAGTCGGAAAACTGTTTTTT
. | 16 | TRBJ1-4 | TRBV6-2/TRBV6-3 | . | CASSYSQGRIEEKLFF | TGTGCCAGCAGTTATAGTCAGGGGAGGATCGAGGAAAAACTGTTTTTT
. | 15 | TRBJ2-7 | TRBV18 | . | CASSPKMGEGYEQYF | TGTGCCAGCTCACCTAAAATGGGGGAAGGCTACGAGCAGTACTTC
. | 15 | TRBJ1-3 | TRBV28 | . | CASRSPGFSGNTIYF | TGTGCCAGCAGGTCGCCGGGTTTCTCTGGAAACACCATATATTTT
. | 14 | TRBJ2-3 | TRBV5-1 | TRBD2 | CASSSLAGGDTQYF | TGCGCCAGCAGCTCCCTGGCGGGAGGGGATACGCAGTATTTT
. | 17 | TRBJ1-3 | TRBV14 | . | CASTARPPGTAGNTIYF | TGTGCCAGCACCGCACGACCCCCGGGGACGGCTGGAAACACCATATATTTT
. | 14 | TRBJ2-5 | TRBV6-1 | . | CASSGGTGQETQYF | TGTGCCAGCAGTGGGGGGACGGGGCAAGAGACCCAGTACTTC
few | 16 | TRBJ2-5 | TRBV7-9 | . | CASSPLIGQFQETQYF | TGTGCCAGCAGCCCCCTGATCGGACAGTTCCAAGAGACCCAGTACTTC
. | 13 | TRBJ1-1 | TRBV9 | . | CASSVDDPYKAFF | TGTGCCAGCAGCGTAGATGATCCTTACAAAGCTTTCTTT
. | 15 | TRBJ1-6 | TRBV25-1 | . | CASSEIGPFNSPLHF | TGTGCCAGCAGTGAAATCGGCCCCTTTAATTCACCCCTCCACTTT
once | 13 | TRBJ2-1 | TRBV19 | . | CASSGTRGNEQFF | TGTGCCAGTAGCGGCACCCGGGGGAATGAGCAGTTCTTC
. | 18 | TRBJ2-3 | TRBV11-2 | TRBD2 | CASSPGLAGELGTDTQYF | TGTGCCAGCAGCCCAGGACTAGCGGGAGAACTCGGCACAGATACGCAGTATTTT
. | 16 | TRBJ1-4 | TRBV5-4 | TRBD1 | CASSTDRIATNEKLFF | TGTGCCAGCAGCACGGACAGGATTGCAACTAATGAAAAACTGTTTTTT
. | 12 | TRBJ2-2 | TRBV25-1 | . | CASRLGAGELFF | TGTGCCAGCAGATTGGGGGCCGGGGAGCTGTTTTTT
once | 13 | TRBJ2-7 | TRBV2 | TRBD2 | CASSPSGTYEQYF | TGTGCCAGCAGTCCGAGCGGGACCTACGAGCAGTACTTC
. | 17 | TRBJ2-5 | TRBV5-1 | TRBD2 | CASSLLGLAGWAETQYF | TGCGCCAGCAGCCTGCTTGGGCTAGCGGGATGGGCGGAGACCCAGTACTTC
. | 15 | TRBJ2-5 | TRBV2 | TRBD2 | CASNRRAGGRETQYF | TGTGCCAGCAATAGAAGAGCGGGAGGGAGGGAGACCCAGTACTTC
. | 13 | TRBJ1-3 | TRBV5-1 | . | CASSLGNRNTIYF | TGCGCCAGCAGCTTGGGCAATAGAAACACCATATATTTT
. | 11 | TRBJ2-7 | TRBV6-5 | . | CASSNSYEQYF | TGTGCCAGCAGTAACTCCTACGAGCAGTACTTC
. | 11 | TRBJ1-2 | TRBV2 | . | CASIRGYGYTF | TGTGCCAGCATCAGGGGATATGGCTACACCTTC
. | 15 | TRBJ2-3 | TRBV6-5 | . | CASTRGDTSTDTQYF | TGTGCCAGCACCCGCGGGGACACTAGCACAGATACGCAGTATTTT
. | 16 | TRBJ1-3 | TRBV4-2 | . | CASSQEGRAPGNTIYF | TGTGCCAGCAGCCAAGAAGGCAGGGCCCCTGGAAACACCATATATTTT
. | 16 | TRBJ2-2 | TRBV5-4 | TRBD2 | CASSLYGGGNTGELFF | TGTGCCAGCAGCTTGTATGGCGGGGGGAACACCGGGGAGCTGTTTTTT